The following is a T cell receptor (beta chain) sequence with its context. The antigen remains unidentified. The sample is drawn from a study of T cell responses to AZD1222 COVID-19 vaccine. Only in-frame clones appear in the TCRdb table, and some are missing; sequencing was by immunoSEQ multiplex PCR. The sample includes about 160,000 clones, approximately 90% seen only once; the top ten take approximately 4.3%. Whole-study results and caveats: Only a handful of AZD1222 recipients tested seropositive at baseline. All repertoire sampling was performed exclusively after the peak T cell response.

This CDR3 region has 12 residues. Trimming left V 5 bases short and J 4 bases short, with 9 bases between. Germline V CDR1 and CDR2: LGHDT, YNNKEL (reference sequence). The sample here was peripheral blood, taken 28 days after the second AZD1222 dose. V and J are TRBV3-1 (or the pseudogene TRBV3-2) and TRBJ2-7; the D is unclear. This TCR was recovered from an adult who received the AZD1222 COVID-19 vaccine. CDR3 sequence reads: CASSTAGYEQYF. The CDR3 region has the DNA TGTGCCAGCAGCACCGCTGGGTACGAGCAGTACTTC.